Here is one T cell receptor (beta chain) with its context. Other DNA sequences in the sample encode the same CDR3. The entry originates in a study of beta chain features in type 1 diabetes. This CDR3 has 15 amino acids. Germline CDR1 is SGDLS and CDR2 is YYNGEE. V shed 2 bases and J 4 bases; nucleotides not matched to a gene: 7. Investigators reverse transcribed all isolated RNA, so they sequenced expressed TCRB transcripts. Sequencing was performed with immunoSEQ multiplex PCR; in TCRdb, only in-frame clones are kept and a portion is missing. The sample records fewer than 650,000 clones, roughly 15% being singletons.

This rearrangement joins TRBV9 to TRBJ1-2; the match to TRBD1 covers 8 bases. The TCR originated in a man aged 18 to 29 in good health. The material sequenced was naive CD4+ T cells from blood. CDR3 sequence reads: CASSVGGQGGYGYTF. In DNA form, the CDR3 reads TGTGCCAGCAGCGTGGGCGGACAGGGTGGCTATGGCTACACCTTC.